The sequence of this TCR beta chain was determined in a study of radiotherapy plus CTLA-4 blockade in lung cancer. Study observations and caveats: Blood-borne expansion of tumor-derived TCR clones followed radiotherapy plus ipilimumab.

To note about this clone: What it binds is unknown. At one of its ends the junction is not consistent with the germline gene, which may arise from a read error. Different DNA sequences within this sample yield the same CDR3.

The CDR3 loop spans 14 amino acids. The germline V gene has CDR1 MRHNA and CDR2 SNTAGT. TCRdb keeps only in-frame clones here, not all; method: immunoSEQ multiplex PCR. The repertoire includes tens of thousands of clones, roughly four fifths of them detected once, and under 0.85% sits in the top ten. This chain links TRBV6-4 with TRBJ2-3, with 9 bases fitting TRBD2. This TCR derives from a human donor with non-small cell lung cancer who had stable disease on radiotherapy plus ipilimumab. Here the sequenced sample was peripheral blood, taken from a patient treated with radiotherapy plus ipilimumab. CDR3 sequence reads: CASSEGLATDTQYF. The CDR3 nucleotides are TGTGCTAGCAGTGAGGGACTAGCCACAGATACGCAGTATTTT.